A single sample gave rise to the 2 T cell receptor beta chains below, sequenced in a study of spatial heterogeneity in lung cancer. Findings and limits, study-wide: One measure, the expanded intratumoral alpha and beta TCR count, tracked tumor mutation counts.

Time point of the sample: sample taken at primary tumor resection. One entry per CDR3 protein, called by TCRdb with MiXCR from the 5' RACE reads. Of some 100,000 distinct CDR3 sequences listed, about 4.6% are singletons. These receptors' antigens are unknown. The sample in question was lung tumor tissue, obtained at surgery. These receptors came from a male donor with early-stage non-small cell lung cancer.

This clonotype has a count of ten or more. V gene TRBV20-1 combines with J gene TRBJ1-5; perhaps TRBD1 as D (6 bases). The CDR3 has 15 residues. The germline CDR1 and CDR2 sequences are DFQATT and SNEGSKA (reference sequence). The germline V and J ends were trimmed by 4 bases and 6 bases, with 19 bases remaining between them. CDR3 in amino acids: CSATPGGQGVQPQHF. CDR3 coding DNA: TGCAGTGCTACCCCGGGGGGGCAGGGCGTTCAGCCCCAGCATTTT.

This clonotype came up many times. This chain links TRBV2 with TRBJ1-1, with 8 bases fitting TRBD1. The germline V gene has CDR1 SNHLY and CDR2 FYNNEI. CDR3 length: 14 residues. V was pared by 6 bases and J by 4 bases, with 7 bases of the junction left unmatched. This CDR3 reads CASRHADRGTEAFF. CDR3 in DNA: TGTGCCAGCAGACATGCCGACAGGGGCACTGAAGCTTTCTTT.